Each of the 10 T cell receptor beta chains below was sequenced from the same sample in a study of blood T cell repertoires in COVID-19. Profiling relied on immunoSEQ multiplex PCR, and the TCRdb table lists in-frame clones only, not all of them. This sample has 100,000 to 150,000 clones, with about 89% found just once. The specimen was peripheral blood. Receptors were obtained from a woman in her sixties or seventies with COVID-19, enrolled during active disease.

The V gene is TRBV30, the J gene TRBJ1-5; possibly TRBD1 for D (5 bases). CDR3 length equals 16 residues. Germline V gene data show CDR1 as GTSNPN and CDR2 as SVGIG (reference sequence). V gave up 0 bases and J gave up 1 base, with 13 bases separating them. CDR3 coding DNA: TGTGCCTGGAGTGTCGGAGGGGTCGTGAGCAATCAGCCCCAGCATTTT. This encodes CAWSVGGVVSNQPQHF.

The chain uses TRBV5-1 and TRBJ2-7, with 8 nucleotides matching TRBD2. The germline V gene has CDR1 SGHRS and CDR2 YFSETQ. The junction had 3 bases not matched to a gene; V was cut back by 1 base and J by 0 bases. The CDR3 extends over 15 amino acids. The DNA of the CDR3 is TGCGCCAGCAGCTTGCAAGCGGGGGTCTCCTACGAGCAGTACTTC. Translated: CASSLQAGVSYEQYF.

The CDR3 is CASSARGGGTDTQYF. As DNA, the CDR3 is TGTGCCAGCAGCGCAAGGGGTGGCGGCACAGATACGCAGTATTTT. The chain combines TRBV3-1 (or the pseudogene TRBV3-2) with TRBJ2-3; maybe TRBD1 (5 bases). This CDR3 has 15 residues. The ends were cut back, 5 bases at V and 1 base at J, with 13 bases in the middle. Germline loops: CDR1 LGHDT, CDR2 YNNKEL (reference sequence).

The count of this clone is one. The chain couples TRBV21-1 to TRBJ2-7; the D call of TRBD2 is as the table states it, not checked on the DNA. TRBV21-1 is an annotated pseudogene. The CDR3 is 20 amino acids. The CDR3 reads CASSKAKCGLFTKLSYEQYF. The CDR3 nucleotides read TGTGCCAGCAGCAAAGCGAAATGCGGCTTGTTCACCAAACTCTCCTACGAGCAGTACTTC.

The chain recombines TRBV19 with TRBJ2-3, with no clear D. Trimming took 1 base from V and 1 from J, leaving 9 bases between them. The germline V gene encodes CDR1 LNHDA and CDR2 SQIVND (reference sequence). The CDR3 is 15 amino acids. CDR3 sequence reads: CASSIGSPGTDTQYF. As DNA, the CDR3 is TGTGCCAGTAGTATAGGAAGTCCGGGCACAGATACGCAGTATTTT.

The chain uses TRBV9 and TRBJ1-4; TRBD1 agrees at 8 bases. Germline V gene lookup returns CDR1 SGDLS and CDR2 YYNGEE. The junction had 0 bases not matched to a gene; V was cut back by 0 bases and J by 5 bases. CDR3 length: 14 amino acids. The CDR3, as DNA: TGTGCCAGCAGCGTAGGGACAGGGAATGAAAAACTGTTTTTT. As protein: CASSVGTGNEKLFF.

This clone was detected once. The gene calls are TRBV3-1 (or the pseudogene TRBV3-2) and TRBJ2-1, with 10 positions matching TRBD2. Germline CDR1 reads LGHDT; CDR2 reads YNNKEL (reference sequence). The J segment lost 4 bases and the V segment lost 6 bases, leaving 6 bases of the junction unmatched. This CDR3 has 15 residues. The CDR3 here is CASSRASGGYNEQFF. CDR3 DNA sequence: TGTGCCAGCAGTCGAGCTAGCGGGGGATACAATGAGCAGTTCTTC.

V usage is TRBV4-1 and J usage is TRBJ1-5; D is unclear. The CDR3 has 13 amino acids. Between the trimmed V and J ends, which lost 0 bases and 9 bases, there was a span of 9 bases. Germline CDR1 and CDR2: MGHRA and YSYEKL. Here the CDR3 reads CASSQERVSPQHF. The CDR3 DNA reads as TGCGCCAGCAGCCAAGAAAGAGTCTCGCCCCAGCATTTT.

The J gene is TRBJ1-2, the V gene TRBV5-1; the match to TRBD1 covers 12 bases. The CDR3 extends over 14 amino acids. V shed 5 bases, J shed 6 bases, and the junction held 5 bases outside the gene matches. The germline V gene has CDR1 SGHRS and CDR2 YFSETQ. In DNA form, the CDR3 reads TGCGCCAGCAGGGAGGGACAGGGGGCTAATGGCTACACCTTC. Translated: CASREGQGANGYTF.

The rearrangement uses TRBV28 and TRBJ1-1, with D uncertain. Trimming shortened V by 8 bases and J by 0 bases, and 16 bases separated the two germline ends. The CDR3 is 15 residues long. CDR1 and CDR2 (germline): MDHEN, SYDVKM. CDR3 protein: CASGGPLNLNTEAFF. The CDR3 DNA reads as TGTGCCAGCGGAGGCCCCTTAAACTTGAACACTGAAGCTTTCTTT.